One sample yielded the 9 T cell receptor beta chains listed below, sequenced in a study of blood T cell repertoires in COVID-19. Sequencing used immunoSEQ multiplex PCR; TCRdb keeps in-frame clones, though not all of them. The table includes over 90,000 clones, 80% to 90% detected once. Material: peripheral blood. All receptors derive from an elderly man with acute or convalescent COVID-19.

This sequence joins TRBV7-3 and TRBJ2-1, with TRBD2 as a possible D gene (6 bases). The CDR3 consists of 16 residues. In germline, CDR1 is SGHTA, CDR2 FQGTGA. V was shortened by 1 base and J by 8 bases, with 18 bases between the two germline ends. The CDR3 region is CASSLSGAGGVDEQFF. CDR3 DNA sequence: TGTGCCAGCAGCTTAAGCGGAGCGGGCGGGGTCGATGAGCAGTTCTTC.

The V and J genes are TRBV6-5 and TRBJ2-7; TRBD1 matches 8 bases. J was trimmed by 2 bases and V by 6 bases; bases with no gene match: 3. Germline loops: CDR1 MNHEY, CDR2 SVGAGI. There are 13 residues in the CDR3. The CDR3 sequence is CASSVQGAYEQYF. CDR3 DNA sequence: TGTGCCAGCAGCGTACAGGGGGCCTACGAGCAGTACTTC.

This clone was found a few times. The chain combines TRBV4-3 with TRBJ1-6, with D tentatively TRBD1 (5 bases). The CDR3 sequence is 15 residues long. Germline-derived CDR1 and CDR2 are LGHNA and YSLEER. Trimming cost V 1 base and J 5 bases, with 9 bases left between them. DNA for the CDR3: TGCGCCAGCAGCCAAGGTTTCAGGGATAATTCACCCCTCCACTTT. It yields the protein CASSQGFRDNSPLHF.

V and J are TRBV7-9 and TRBJ2-7; D is perhaps TRBD1 (6 bases). From germline, CDR1 is SEHNR and CDR2 FQNEAQ (reference sequence). Trimming shortened V by 2 bases and J by 3 bases, and 11 bases separated the two germline ends. The CDR3 length is 14 residues. CDR3 nucleotide sequence: TGTGCCAGCAGCTTAACAGGACAGTACTACGAGCAGTACTTC. Encoded protein: CASSLTGQYYEQYF.

The J gene is TRBJ2-7, the V gene TRBV19; D is possibly TRBD1 (6 bases). Deletions cut 5 bases from V and 2 bases from J, with 25 bases between. The CDR3 contains 18 residues. CDR1 and CDR2 from the germline V gene are LNHDA and SQIVND (reference sequence). The chain's CDR3 is CASSLARPGHLGTYEQYF. CDR3 in DNA: TGTGCCAGTAGTCTCGCACGGCCGGGACACTTGGGGACCTACGAGCAGTACTTC.

This clone occurred once. The chain uses TRBV6-5 and TRBJ2-1, with TRBD2 identical over 7 bases. V lost 6 bases, J lost 8 bases, and 7 bases stayed unmatched. The CDR3 extends over 13 amino acids. CDR1 and CDR2 from the germline V gene are MNHEY and SVGAGI. The CDR3 region is CASRVSGLDEQFF. CDR3 sequence (DNA): TGTGCCAGCAGAGTTAGCGGGCTGGATGAGCAGTTCTTC.

The chain joins TRBV4-3 to TRBJ2-3; tentatively, D is TRBD1 (5 bases). Germline assignment: CDR1 LGHNA and CDR2 YSLEER. The CDR3 totals 16 residues. V was shortened by 1 base and J by 0 bases, with 11 bases between the two germline ends. The chain's CDR3 is CASSQALRASTDTQYF. CDR3 nucleotide sequence: TGCGCCAGCAGCCAAGCCCTCAGGGCCAGCACAGATACGCAGTATTTT.

The chain employs TRBV6-5 and TRBJ2-5; D is perhaps TRBD2 (5 bases). CDR3 length equals 14 residues. The V end was cut by 5 bases, the J end by 5 bases, with 15 bases between. The germline CDR1 and CDR2 sequences are MNHEY and SVGAGI. DNA for the CDR3: TGTGCCAGCAGTCGGACTGGCCTTGGGGAGACCCAGTACTTC. Residues: CASSRTGLGETQYF.

The V gene is TRBV3-1 (or the pseudogene TRBV3-2), the J gene TRBJ2-1, with 13 bases aligning to TRBD2. Per the germline V gene, CDR1 is LGHDT and CDR2 is YNNKEL (reference sequence). J lost 4 bases, V lost 4 bases, and 1 base had no gene match. The CDR3 covers 15 residues. CDR3 coding DNA: TGTGCCAGCAGCCCGGGACTAGCGGGATACAATGAGCAGTTCTTC. Translation: CASSPGLAGYNEQFF.